The sequence of this T cell receptor (beta chain) was determined in a study of metastatic and nonmetastatic thyroid tumors. Across the whole study: Comparative analysis of repertoires was undertaken across blood and tumor or nodule tissue obtained from malignant and benign thyroid patients.

Using MiXCR, TCRdb reanalyzed the PCR reads. This repertoire shows 34,000 or so clones, 35% found once; its top ten account for roughly 23%. All patients reached thyroid surgery having received no treatment beforehand. The sequencing input was tumor tissue. The TCR comes from a female donor with papillary thyroid cancer or a benign thyroid nodule (not recorded which). Some clones in this sample may be carry-over from other donors' samples.

CDR3 region: CSPRGGADYGYTF. The CDR3 DNA reads as TGCAGTCCGAGGGGCGGTGCAGACTATGGCTACACCTTC. The rearrangement links TRBV20-1 to TRBJ1-2, with TRBD1 as a possible D gene (5 bases). The CDR3 runs 13 residues. The germline V and J ends were trimmed by 8 bases and 3 bases, with 16 bases remaining between them. The germline gives CDR1 DFQATT, CDR2 SNEGSKA (reference sequence).